This TCR beta chain came from a study of blood T cell repertoires in COVID-19. Overall study context: Sources were T cells, B-cell-depleted T cells, or PBMCs; the material itself was cDNA or gDNA.

Per the original data handling: Amplifying reference gene primers gave estimates of nucleated cell counts. Repertoires were generated with immunoSEQ multiplex PCR, while TCRdb's copy carries only in-frame clones and drops some. The DNA gave D and trimming, while V, J and clone size come from that table. The sample comprises over 100,000 clones, roughly 79% of which are singletons, and 8% to 9.5% rests with the top ten. The V end lost 3 bases, the J end lost 0 bases, and 11 bases lay between the germline ends. This CDR3 spans 16 amino acids. Germline-derived CDR1 and CDR2 are KGHSH and LQKENI. The material sequenced was peripheral blood. This receptor was obtained from a woman aged 60-70 years with active or convalescent COVID-19. J is TRBJ2-2 and V is TRBV18, with D perhaps matching TRBD1 (6 bases). This CDR3 is CASSPQGLANTGELFF. The CDR3 DNA follows: TGTGCCAGCTCACCGCAGGGGTTAGCGAACACCGGGGAGCTGTTTTTT.